The source of this TCR beta chain is a study of naive and memory T cell subsets. The study's findings and limits: There was no ground truth to check naive and memory subset results.

By share, this clonotype counts as medium-sized. Its target is unknown. This CDR3 contains 14 residues. Germline values: CDR1 SGHRS, CDR2 YFSETQ. Trimming pared 4 bases from V and 0 bases from J, leaving 8 bases between. An equimolar mix of two oligonucleotides served as the beta constant-region primer for TRBC1 and TRBC2. Four rounds of PCR amplified the ligated cDNA using nested alpha and beta constant-region primers plus SP2. TCRdb used MiXCR to reprocess the UMI-ligation and nested PCR reads, holding one entry per CDR3 protein. The sample records some 110,000 distinct CDR3 sequences, around a third being singletons. After the first PCR, alpha and beta chain libraries were processed separately. Overnight CMV lysate stimulation of fresh PBMCs defined donor CMV status by CD4+ IFNgamma. CD8 T cells were positively selected from what remained after CD4 positive selection.

This sequence originates from a human donor in good health. The chain is built from TRBV5-1 and TRBJ2-1; D not resolved. The specimen sequenced was central memory CD4+ T cells from blood. The CDR3 here is CASSPTSSYNEQFF. The DNA for the CDR3 is TGCGCCAGCAGCCCGACGAGCTCCTACAATGAGCAGTTCTTC.